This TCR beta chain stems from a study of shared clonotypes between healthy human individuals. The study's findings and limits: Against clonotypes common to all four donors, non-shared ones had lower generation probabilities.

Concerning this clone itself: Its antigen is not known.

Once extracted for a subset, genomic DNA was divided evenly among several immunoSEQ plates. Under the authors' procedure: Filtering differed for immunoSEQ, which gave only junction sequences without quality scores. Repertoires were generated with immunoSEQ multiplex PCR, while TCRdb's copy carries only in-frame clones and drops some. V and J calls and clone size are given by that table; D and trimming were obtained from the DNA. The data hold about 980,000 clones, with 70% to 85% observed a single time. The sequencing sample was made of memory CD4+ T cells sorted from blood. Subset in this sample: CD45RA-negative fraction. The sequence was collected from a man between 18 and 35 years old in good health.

For the CDR3, the DNA is TGTGCCAGCAACCTTGGGGGCGCGGGAAACACCATATATTTT. Translated, it gives CASNLGGAGNTIYF. The chain carries TRBV7-9 and TRBJ1-3, with a weak D call TRBD1 (6 bases). Trimming removed 7 bases at V and 4 bases at J, with 14 bases between. Germline assignment: CDR1 SEHNR and CDR2 FQNEAQ (reference sequence). The CDR3 is made up of 14 amino acids.